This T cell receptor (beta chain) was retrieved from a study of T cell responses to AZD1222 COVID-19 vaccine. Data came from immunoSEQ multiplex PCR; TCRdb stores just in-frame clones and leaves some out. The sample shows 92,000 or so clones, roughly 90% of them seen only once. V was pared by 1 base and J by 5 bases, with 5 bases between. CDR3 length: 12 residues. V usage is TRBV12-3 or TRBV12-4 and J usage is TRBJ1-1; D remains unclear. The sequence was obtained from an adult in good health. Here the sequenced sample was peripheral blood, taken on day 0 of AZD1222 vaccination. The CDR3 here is CASSLGQTEAFF. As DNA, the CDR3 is TGTGCCAGCAGTTTAGGACAAACTGAAGCTTTCTTT.